The 20 T cell receptor beta chains in this list originate from one sample, sequenced in a study of blood T cells in healthy people across ages. A second PCR of about 6 to 11 cycles used a sample-barcoded 5' primer and a J-beta primer mix. TCRdb re-derived calls from the 5' RACE reads in MiXCR, one entry per CDR3 protein. This table has some 1.4 million distinct CDR3 sequences, about 43% appearing once. Material: blood. The receptors were gathered from a woman aged 18-30 years in good health.

This chain joins TRBV14 and TRBJ2-7, with D unresolved. CDR1 is SGHDN and CDR2 is FVKESK in the germline V gene. The V gene lost 5 bases and the J gene lost 6 bases, with 11 bases spanning the gap. The CDR3 length is 12 residues. The CDR3 DNA sequence: TGTGCCAGCAGCGATAGGGTGGCCGAGCAGTACTTC. Its protein is CASSDRVAEQYF.

This CDR3 reads CASSRSGGPTNTDTQYF. As DNA, the CDR3 is TGTGCCAGCAGTCGTAGCGGGGGGCCTACTAACACAGATACGCAGTATTTT. J is TRBJ2-3 and V is TRBV12-3 or TRBV12-4; the match to TRBD2 covers 10 bases. This CDR3 is built from 17 residues. V lost 5 bases to trimming and J lost 2 bases; unmatched junction nucleotides: 10.

The chain carries TRBV10-3 and TRBJ1-2, with 8 nucleotides matching TRBD1. Germline V gene sequence: CDR1 ENHRY, CDR2 SYGVKD. V lost 9 bases to trimming and J lost 2 bases; unmatched junction nucleotides: 5. The CDR3 is 13 residues long. CDR3 amino acids: CAMTGVPNYGYTF. The CDR3 DNA reads TGTGCCATGACAGGGGTCCCCAACTATGGCTACACCTTC.

The genes are TRBV11-2 and TRBJ2-7; D is unresolved. V gave up 6 bases and J gave up 3 bases, with 12 bases separating them. The germline gives CDR1 SGHAT, CDR2 FQNNGV. This CDR3 spans 13 amino acids. The DNA for the CDR3 is TGTGCCAGCAGTCCTCTGTTAGTCTACGAGCAGTACTTC. Translating gives CASSPLLVYEQYF.

This clonotype showed up many times. This chain connects TRBV29-1 to TRBJ2-5; TRBD1 is a possible D gene (6 bases). Trimming took 6 bases from V and 12 from J, leaving 23 bases between them. CDR1 SQVTM and CDR2 ANQGSEA come from the germline V gene. CDR3 size: 13 residues. The CDR3 region is CSVPATGSEEKYF. The CDR3 DNA is TGCAGCGTCCCTGCTACAGGGTCGGAGGAAAAGTACTTC.

This clonotype was seen a few times. This chain joins TRBV20-1 and TRBJ2-6; perhaps D is TRBD1 or TRBD2 (6 bases each). Germline loops: CDR1 DFQATT, CDR2 SNEGSKA (reference sequence). Trimming removed 3 bases from V and 4 bases from J, with 22 bases in between. This CDR3 is 18 amino acids long. This CDR3 reads CSASNIGGPGDGANVLTF. CDR3 bases: TGCAGTGCTAGCAACATAGGGGGGCCCGGGGACGGGGCCAACGTCCTGACTTTC.

The rearrangement joins TRBV15 to TRBJ1-4, with D unclear. This CDR3 comprises 15 residues. The V end lost 0 bases, the J end lost 5 bases, and 10 bases lay between the germline ends. CDR1 is LNHNV and CDR2 is YYDKDF in the germline V gene (reference sequence). The CDR3 region has the DNA TGTGCCACCAGCAGAGATCGGGGAGAGAATGAAAAACTGTTTTTT. Translated, it gives CATSRDRGENEKLFF.

This clonotype was counted only a few times. The chain joins TRBV3-1 to TRBJ2-4; D is perhaps TRBD2 (5 bases). The ends were cut back, 0 bases at V and 6 bases at J, with 6 bases in the middle. The CDR3 covers 13 residues. Germline V gene lookup returns CDR1 LGHDT and CDR2 YNNKEL (reference sequence). The CDR3 sequence is CASSQETINIQYF. DNA of the CDR3: TGTGCCAGCAGCCAAGAGACTATAAACATTCAGTACTTC.

The V gene is TRBV5-1, the J gene TRBJ2-3; 8 positions agree with TRBD2. From germline, CDR1 is SGHRS and CDR2 YFSETQ. With 4 bases clipped from V and 2 bases from J, the junction kept 9 bases outside the gene matches. The CDR3 loop spans 16 amino acids. CDR3: CASSPRGGGTTDTQYF. CDR3 nucleotides: TGCGCCAGCAGCCCCCGGGGCGGGGGGACCACAGATACGCAGTATTTT.

This chain joins TRBV6-5 and TRBJ1-2; unclear D gene. This CDR3 has 14 residues. V shed 3 bases and J shed 6 bases, with 14 bases lying between them. CDR1 is MNHEY and CDR2 is SVGAGI in the germline V gene. The CDR3 reads CASSYRGPSNGYTF. Written as DNA, the CDR3 is TGTGCCAGCAGTTATCGCGGTCCCTCTAATGGCTACACCTTC.

This clonotype was picked up a small number of times. In DNA, the CDR3 is TGTGCCACACACCGGACTAGCACAGATACGCAGTATTTT. Its translation: CATHRTSTDTQYF. The chain recombines TRBV6-5 with TRBJ2-3; D possibly corresponds to TRBD2 (5 bases). Germline values: CDR1 MNHEY, CDR2 SVGAGI. V shed 10 bases and J shed 0 bases, with 11 bases lying between them. This CDR3 spans 13 amino acids.

The sample holds one count of this clonotype. As DNA, the CDR3 is TGTGCCAGCAGCCCCAGGGACAGGGGCGGGGGAATCGCCGGGGAGCTGTTTTTT. Translating it yields CASSPRDRGGGIAGELFF. V is TRBV11-1 and J is TRBJ2-2; 10 bases agree with TRBD1. The CDR3 has 18 residues. J lost 6 bases, V lost 5 bases, and 15 bases had no gene match. CDR1 and CDR2 from the germline V gene are SGHAT and FQDESV (reference sequence).

In its sample, this clonotype was seen a few times. The V and J genes are TRBV6-5 and TRBJ2-3; a weak D match, TRBD2 (6 bases). Germline V lookup: CDR1 MNHEY, CDR2 SVGAGI. V was shortened by 5 bases and J by 5 bases, with 14 bases between the two germline ends. CDR3 length equals 14 residues. CDR3 coding DNA: TGTGCCAGCAGTCCCCTTTTCGGGGGAGATACGCAGTATTTT. Amino acids: CASSPLFGGDTQYF.

The chain is built from TRBV7-3 and TRBJ2-3; D is perhaps TRBD2 (6 bases). The V and J ends lost 0 bases and 4 bases respectively, with 14 bases between them. Germline CDR1 is SGHTA and CDR2 is FQGTGA. CDR3 length: 16 amino acids. CDR3 DNA: TGTGCCAGCAGCTTAACTGGCGGGGTTTCTGCAGATACGCAGTATTTT. This sequence encodes CASSLTGGVSADTQYF.

This clonotype was seen a handful of times. V gene TRBV3-1 combines with J gene TRBJ2-3; D call uncertain. The germline V gene has CDR1 LGHDT and CDR2 YNNKEL (reference sequence). V was cut by 0 bases and J by 2 bases, with 9 bases left in between. This CDR3 contains 15 residues. The CDR3 loop reads CASSQDLAYTDTQYF. CDR3 nucleotide sequence: TGTGCCAGCAGCCAAGATCTGGCCTACACAGATACGCAGTATTTT.

This clonotype was seen only a few times. The chain joins TRBV15 to TRBJ2-1; 8 nucleotides agree with TRBD1. There are 15 residues in the CDR3. Germline values: CDR1 LNHNV, CDR2 YYDKDF (reference sequence). The V and J ends lost 5 bases and 1 base, in that order; junction bases with no gene match: 4. CDR3 nucleotides: TGTGCCACCAGCGCCGGACAGGGTTCCTACAATGAGCAGTTCTTC. Protein: CATSAGQGSYNEQFF. Full variable domain (remainder filled in from reference TRBV15 and TRBJ2-1): DAMVIQNPRYQVTQFGKPVTLSCSQTLNHNVMYWYQQKSSQAPKLLFHYYDKDFNNEADTPDNFQSRRPNTSFCFLDIRSPGLGDTAMYLCATSAGQGSYNEQFFGPGTRLTVL.

This sequence joins TRBV2 and TRBJ2-2, with 8 nucleotides matching TRBD2. The CDR3 runs 15 residues. Germline trimming cut 6 bases from V and 1 base from J; bases unmatched to any gene: 4. Germline CDR1 SNHLY, CDR2 FYNNEI. CDR3 region: CASSGRGENTGELFF. CDR3 DNA sequence: TGTGCCAGCAGCGGGAGGGGAGAGAACACCGGGGAGCTGTTTTTT.

This clonotype has more than one count but fewer than ten. The rearrangement uses TRBV3-1 and TRBJ2-6, with 8 bases fitting TRBD1. The CDR3 is made up of 18 amino acids. Germline-derived CDR1 and CDR2 are LGHDT and YNNKEL (reference sequence). The V and J ends lost 4 bases and 1 base, in that order; junction bases with no gene match: 9. As DNA, the CDR3 is TGTGCCAGCAGCCTCGGGACAGGTCCATTTTCTGGGGCCAACGTCCTGACTTTC. It encodes CASSLGTGPFSGANVLTF. Full variable domain (rest looked up from reference TRBV3-1 and TRBJ2-6): DTAVSQTPKYLVTQMGNDKSIKCEQNLGHDTMYWYKQDSKKFLKIMFSYNNKELIINETVPNRFSPKSPDKAHLNLHINSLELGDSAVYFCASSLGTGPFSGANVLTFGAGSRLTVL.

This clonotype occurred a few times. The chain has TRBV7-2 and TRBJ2-1; 11 positions match TRBD2. The CDR3 covers 17 residues. The germline CDR1 and CDR2 sequences are SGHTA and FQGNSA. Trimming removed 5 bases from V and 6 bases from J; junction bases left unmatched: 12. The CDR3 sequence: CASSQISGGARFNEQFF. DNA for the CDR3: TGTGCCAGCAGCCAGATTAGCGGGGGGGCCCGCTTCAATGAGCAGTTCTTC.

The rearrangement links TRBV27 to TRBJ1-5, with no clear D. The CDR3 is made up of 14 amino acids. V lost 8 bases, J lost 6 bases, and 17 bases lay in between. Germline V CDR1 and CDR2: MNHEY, SMNVEV (reference sequence). The CDR3 sequence: CASGSRGVGQPQHF. CDR3 in DNA: TGTGCCAGCGGTTCTCGCGGGGTCGGTCAGCCCCAGCATTTT.